These 18 T cell receptor beta chains were sequenced from one sample in a study of T-cell memory formation after mild COVID-19. TCRdb called the 5' RACE reads again in MiXCR, with one record for every CDR3 protein. The table shows hundreds of thousands of distinct CDR3 sequences, with around 15% occurring only once. Sequenced input: PBMCs or a T cell subset sorted from them (not recorded which). These receptors were obtained from a young man who had mild COVID-19 (a few samples of this study predate the infection). Cell type and time point are not known.

The J gene is TRBJ1-2, the V gene TRBV12-3 or TRBV12-4; perhaps TRBD1 as D (6 bases). V lost 2 bases to trimming and J lost 6 bases, with 13 bases between them. CDR3 length equals 14 residues. This chain's CDR3 is CASSLSVSGDGYTF. For the CDR3, the DNA is TGTGCCAGCAGTTTAAGCGTGTCAGGGGATGGCTACACCTTC.

The chain uses TRBV5-1 and TRBJ2-2, with 9 bases fitting TRBD1. V was pared by 6 bases and J by 6 bases, with 9 bases of the junction left unmatched. Germline V gives CDR1 SGHRS, CDR2 YFSETQ. CDR3 size: 15 residues. The CDR3 nucleotides read TGCGCCAGCACTTCCAGGACAGGGGAGGCCGGGGAGCTGTTTTTT. Residues: CASTSRTGEAGELFF.

This chain joins TRBV4-1 and TRBJ2-1; 9 bases are a match to TRBD2. CDR1 and CDR2 from the germline V gene are MGHRA and YSYEKL. V shed 3 bases, J shed 12 bases, and the junction held 6 bases outside the gene matches. The CDR3 extends over 13 amino acids. The CDR3 region is CASSQAGGGVQFF. For the CDR3, the DNA is TGCGCCAGCAGCCAGGCGGGCGGGGGGGTGCAGTTCTTC.

J is TRBJ1-2 and V is TRBV3-1; 10 bases map to TRBD1. With 1 base clipped from V and 8 bases from J, the junction kept 10 bases outside the gene matches. The CDR3 runs 16 residues. Germline CDR1 LGHDT, CDR2 YNNKEL (reference sequence). CDR3 DNA: TGTGCCAGCAGCCAAGCTGTGACAGGGGGCGCGGAAGGCTACACCTTC. This encodes CASSQAVTGGAEGYTF.

V is TRBV9 and J is TRBJ2-1, with TRBD2 matching over 9 bases. The trim removed 4 bases at V and 9 bases at J, leaving 5 bases unmatched. CDR1 SGDLS and CDR2 YYNGEE come from the germline V gene. There are 13 residues in the CDR3. CDR3: CASSYLSGGEQFF. The CDR3 DNA is TGTGCCAGCAGCTATCTTAGCGGGGGTGAGCAGTTCTTC. Combining the CDR3 with reference TRBV9 and TRBJ2-1 gives the whole variable domain DSGVTQTPKHLITATGQRVTLRCSPRSGDLSVYWYQQSLDQGLQFLIQYYNGEERAKGNILERFSAQQFPDLHSELNLSSLELGDSALYFCASSYLSGGEQFFGPGTRLTVL.

The rearrangement joins TRBV5-7 to TRBJ2-7; D unresolved. TRBV5-7 is flagged as an ORF with uncertain function. The V end was cut by 5 bases, the J end by 4 bases, with 10 bases between. CDR3 length: 12 amino acids. The CDR3 DNA follows: TGTGCCAGCAGTTCGGAGCATTACGAGCAGTACGTC. It translates to CASSSEHYEQYV.

This clonotype was observed a handful of times. This chain links TRBV28 with TRBJ2-5; D assignment may be TRBD1 or TRBD2 (6 bases each). The CDR3 has 13 residues. Germline CDR1 and CDR2: MDHEN and SYDVKM. The V gene lost 5 bases and the J gene lost 5 bases, with 12 bases spanning the gap. CDR3 region: CASSGPGAETQYF. CDR3 sequence (DNA): TGTGCCAGCAGTGGCCCGGGGGCGGAGACCCAGTACTTC.

This clonotype was recorded at least ten times. The J gene is TRBJ2-5, the V gene TRBV20-1; 7 nucleotides agree with TRBD2. This CDR3 is built from 16 residues. Per the germline V gene, CDR1 is DFQATT and CDR2 is SNEGSKA (reference sequence). Unmatched junction bases numbered 12, after V lost 0 bases and J lost 5 bases. CDR3 region: CSARDQSGRGGETQYF. DNA of the CDR3: TGCAGTGCTAGAGACCAAAGCGGGCGGGGAGGGGAGACCCAGTACTTC.

This clonotype occurred a few times. The rearrangement uses TRBV4-1 and TRBJ2-2, with 8 bases identical to TRBD1. Trimming removed 4 bases from V and 3 bases from J; junction bases left unmatched: 7. CDR1 and CDR2 from the germline V gene are MGHRA and YSYEKL. This CDR3 has 16 amino acids. The CDR3 region is CASSLVTGDDTGELFF. The CDR3 bases are TGCGCCAGCAGCCTGGTGACAGGGGATGACACCGGGGAGCTGTTTTTT.

This clonotype appeared many times. The rearrangement links TRBV18 to TRBJ1-1, with D uncertain. Trimming pared 4 bases from V and 1 base from J, leaving 13 bases between. CDR3 length equals 15 residues. Per the germline V gene, CDR1 is KGHSH and CDR2 is LQKENI. CDR3 DNA: TGTGCCAGCTCACAAACCGTGGCAGCGAACACTGAAGCTTTCTTT. It specifies CASSQTVAANTEAFF.

CDR3 in DNA: TGTGCCAGCAGCCCCGGATCCCACACCGGGGAGCTGTTTTTT. Protein product: CASSPGSHTGELFF. The genes are TRBV7-9 and TRBJ2-2; D remains unclear. V was trimmed by 5 bases and J by 3 bases, leaving 10 bases between them. Germline loops: CDR1 SEHNR, CDR2 FQNEAQ (reference sequence). This CDR3 contains 14 residues.

This clonotype turned up a few times. The chain has TRBV12-3 or TRBV12-4 and TRBJ2-7; weak D call: TRBD1 (5 bases). The CDR3 is made up of 14 amino acids. V lost 2 bases, J lost 3 bases, and 11 bases lay in between. CDR3 region: CASSLRGTLYEQYF. DNA of the CDR3: TGTGCCAGCAGTTTAAGGGGCACCCTCTACGAGCAGTACTTC.

The CDR3, as DNA: TGTGCCAGCAGACCTATCCCCTTTGGGACAGCTACTAGCACAGATACGCAGTATTTT. Protein product: CASRPIPFGTATSTDTQYF. The chain links TRBV6-2 or TRBV6-3 to TRBJ2-3, with 7 bases that match TRBD1. V dropped 6 bases and J dropped 0; count of bases not matched to a gene: 18. The CDR3 covers 19 residues. Germline V lookup: CDR1 MNHEY, CDR2 SVGEGT.

The gene calls are TRBV12-3 or TRBV12-4 and TRBJ1-4; weak D call: TRBD1 (6 bases). V gave up 7 bases and J gave up 7 bases, with 10 bases separating them. CDR3 length equals 12 residues. The chain's CDR3 is CASNRVPEKLFF. In DNA form, the CDR3 reads TGTGCCAGCAACAGGGTCCCTGAAAAACTGTTTTTT.

This clonotype was counted ten times or more. V and J are TRBV10-3 and TRBJ2-3; 12 nucleotides align to TRBD2. V gave up 9 bases and J gave up 5 bases; unmatched junction bases: 6. This CDR3 spans 14 amino acids. CDR1 is ENHRY and CDR2 is SYGVKD in the germline V gene. Written as DNA, the CDR3 is TGTGCCATGGCTAGCGGGGGGGCTCTAGATACGCAGTATTTT. Its translation: CAMASGGALDTQYF.

The CDR3: CASSMTGPLSEAFF. In nucleotides, the CDR3 is TGCGCCAGCAGCATGACAGGGCCGTTATCTGAAGCTTTCTTT. The chain is built from TRBV5-1 and TRBJ1-1, with 7 bases identical to TRBD1. The germline V gene has CDR1 SGHRS and CDR2 YFSETQ. The length of the CDR3 is 14 residues. Losses at the gene ends were 4 bases for V and 6 bases for J; bases not matched to a gene: 9.

This chain links TRBV2 with TRBJ2-7, with a tentative D call TRBD1 (5 bases). V was trimmed by 4 bases and J by 2 bases, leaving 9 bases between them. CDR3 length equals 13 residues. Germline lookup yields CDR1 SNHLY and CDR2 FYNNEI. Written as DNA, the CDR3 is TGTGCCAGCAGTGCGCAGGGAACCTACGAGCAGTACGTC. Translated: CASSAQGTYEQYV.

The table lists this clonotype with a few counts. The chain couples TRBV4-3 to TRBJ2-3, with TRBD2 as a possible D gene (6 bases). Germline V gene lookup returns CDR1 LGHNA and CDR2 YSLEER. The ends were cut back, 0 bases at V and 0 bases at J, with 13 bases in the middle. The CDR3 sequence is 17 residues long. This CDR3 is CASSQDGGSGSTDTQYF. The CDR3 region has the DNA TGCGCCAGCAGCCAAGATGGGGGGTCAGGGAGCACAGATACGCAGTATTTT.